The source of this T cell receptor beta chain is a study of identical twins. Overall study findings and caveats: Low generation probability was overrepresented in out-of-frame alpha sequences shared by twins. There was more out-of-frame TCR alpha sharing in monozygotic twins than models estimated. Beta out-of-frame sequences showed weaker excess sharing between twins.

Via MiXCR, TCRdb re-called the 5' RACE reads, giving one row per CDR3 protein. The sample carries approximately 630,000 distinct CDR3 sequences, roughly 7.2% recorded once. On this clonotype itself: The antigen is not known.

This sample was also put to use in a study of yellow fever vaccine responses in identical twins. That paper adds: Twin vaccine T cell responses reportedly seemed partly convergent, partly personalized.

The TCR was taken from a woman aged 18 to 35 in good health. Sequencing was carried out using PBMCs.

The CDR3 loop is CASSPRQGAIHEQFF. CDR3 nucleotide sequence: TGTGCCAGCAGCCCACGACAGGGGGCTATTCATGAGCAGTTCTTC. The chain couples TRBV11-2 to TRBJ2-1, with 10 bases lining up with TRBD1. V was clipped by 5 bases and J by 8 bases; unmatched bases: 9. This CDR3 region has 15 residues. In germline, CDR1 is SGHAT, CDR2 FQNNGV.